These T cell receptor beta chains were read from a single sample in a study of cytomegalovirus exposure and HLA in healthy donors. Assay: immunoSEQ multiplex PCR; the TCRdb copy retains only in-frame clones and omits some. Reported are 65,000 to 95,000 clones; the ten largest clones contain 1.4% to 1.5%. Material for sequencing was PBMCs. These receptor sequences come from a woman aged 55 to 70 in good health and CMV-seronegative. Each CDR3 is given with its conserved first and last residue. The order of the fields is V gene, J gene, D gene, CDR3 protein, CDR3 DNA. A D gene is named only where the DNA matches it firmly.

TRBV5-4	TRBJ1-2	NA	CASSLDVSYGYTF	TGTGCCAGCAGCTTGGATGTGAGCTATGGCTACACCTTC
TRBV28	TRBJ1-1	NA	CASSLRLLLSGTEAFF	TGTGCCAGCAGTTTACGACTTCTCCTCAGTGGCACTGAAGCTTTCTTT
TRBV19	TRBJ1-2	TRBD1	CASSMADRGFNYGYTF	TGTGCCAGTAGTATGGCGGACAGGGGGTTCAACTATGGCTACACCTTC
TRBV28	TRBJ2-1	TRBD2	CASSELAGVYYNEQFF	TGTGCCAGCAGCGAACTAGCGGGAGTATATTACAATGAGCAGTTCTTC
TRBV11-2	TRBJ2-7	TRBD1	CASSLQGISYEQYF	TGTGCCAGCTCCCTACAGGGGATCTCCTACGAGCAGTACTTC
TRBV6-5	TRBJ1-1	NA	CASSYEYRVQEAFF	TGTGCCAGCAGTTACGAGTACAGGGTACAAGAAGCTTTCTTT
TRBV28	TRBJ1-1	TRBD1	CASSSDRGNTEAFF	TGTGCCAGCAGTTCGGACAGGGGGAACACTGAAGCTTTCTTT
TRBV10-3	TRBJ1-1	TRBD1	CAIRVGQSGGNTEAFF	TGTGCCATCAGAGTGGGACAGTCCGGAGGGAACACTGAAGCTTTCTTT
TRBV28	TRBJ1-3	NA	CASSLRTAISGNTIYF	TGTGCCAGCAGTCTCCGGACAGCGATCTCTGGAAACACCATATATTTT
TRBV7-2	TRBJ2-1	TRBD2	CASSPPSGRFDNEQFF	TGTGCCAGCAGCCCCCCTAGCGGGAGGTTCGACAATGAGCAGTTCTTC
TRBV4-2	TRBJ2-2	TRBD2	CASSLLAGGSPGELFF	TGTGCCAGCAGCCTCCTAGCGGGAGGGTCGCCCGGGGAGCTGTTTTTT
TRBV18	TRBJ2-3	TRBD2	CASSLLTSGRADTQYF	TGTGCCAGCTCGCTTTTGACTAGCGGGAGGGCAGATACGCAGTATTTT
TRBV19	TRBJ2-2	NA	CASSMYNPGELFF	TGTGCCAGTAGTATGTATAATCCCGGGGAGCTGTTTTTT
TRBV2	TRBJ1-2	NA	CASEPNYGYTF	TGTGCCAGCGAGCCTAACTATGGCTACACCTTC
TRBV5-4	TRBJ2-7	NA	CASHNRDSSYEQYF	TGTGCCAGCCACAATCGGGACTCCTCCTACGAGCAGTACTTC
TRBV7-9	TRBJ2-4	NA	CASSKTSPGGKNIQYF	TGTGCCAGCAGTAAAACTAGTCCGGGCGGCAAAAACATTCAGTACTTC
TRBV7-8	TRBJ2-7	TRBD1	CASSPDRVEALSYEQYF	TGTGCCAGCAGCCCCGACAGGGTCGAAGCGCTCTCCTACGAGCAGTACTTC
TRBV6-7	TRBJ2-5	TRBD1	CASSSDRGGGETQYF	TGTGCCAGCAGTTCGGACAGGGGAGGGGGGGAGACCCAGTACTTC
TRBV29-1	TRBJ2-5	TRBD1	CSATFSGTGGSETQYF	TGCAGCGCTACGTTCAGCGGGACAGGGGGTTCAGAGACCCAGTACTTC
TRBV13	TRBJ2-2	TRBD1	CACTGTGAAGELFF	TGTGCCTGCACCGGGACAGGGGCGGCCGGGGAGCTGTTTTTT
TRBV4-1	TRBJ1-1	NA	CASSPGGSWNTEAFF	TGCGCCAGCAGTCCCGGGGGATCTTGGAACACTGAAGCTTTCTTT
TRBV6-1	TRBJ2-7	TRBD1	CASSEGGAGGWEQYF	TGTGCCAGCAGTGAAGGTGGGGCAGGGGGCTGGGAGCAGTACTTC
TRBV29-1	TRBJ2-1	TRBD2	CSVEIWLAGGGEQFF	TGCAGCGTTGAAATCTGGCTAGCGGGAGGAGGTGAGCAGTTCTTC
TRBV7-9	TRBJ2-1	NA	CASSLALAHNEQFF	TGTGCCAGCAGCTTAGCTCTGGCACACAATGAGCAGTTCTTC
TRBV7-6	TRBJ2-1	TRBD2	CASSLGTTGTSGQGEQFF	TGTGCCAGCAGCTTAGGCACCACCGGGACTAGCGGCCAGGGTGAGCAGTTCTTC
TRBV5-4	TRBJ2-5	NA	CASSRGASEETQYF	TGTGCCAGCAGCCGCGGCGCTAGCGAAGAGACCCAGTACTTC
TRBV5-4	TRBJ2-7	TRBD2	CASSRAGGGGEQYF	TGTGCCAGCAGCCGAGCGGGAGGGGGCGGCGAGCAGTACTTC
TRBV29-1	TRBJ2-1	NA	CSVDGEAFLYNEQFF	TGCAGCGTTGATGGCGAGGCTTTCCTATACAATGAGCAGTTCTTC
TRBV7-9	TRBJ1-2	NA	CASSLNQGHGYGYTF	TGTGCCAGCAGCTTAAACCAGGGACACGGCTATGGCTACACCTTC
TRBV28	TRBJ1-2	TRBD1	CASSLPITGDRENYGYTF	TGTGCCAGCAGTTTACCAATTACGGGGGACAGGGAAAACTATGGCTACACCTTC
TRBV9	TRBJ1-1	NA	CASSPPGGETEAFF	TGTGCCAGCAGCCCCCCCGGGGGTGAAACTGAAGCTTTCTTT
TRBV30	TRBJ1-1	NA	CAWSVGGQMNTEAFF	TGTGCCTGGAGTGTAGGCGGACAGATGAACACTGAAGCTTTCTTT
TRBV6-6	TRBJ2-7	TRBD2	CASRGAGGVAYEQYF	TGTGCCAGCAGGGGAGCGGGAGGGGTTGCTTACGAGCAGTACTTC
TRBV5-1	TRBJ2-5	TRBD1	CASSVDRDQETQYF	TGCGCCAGCAGCGTGGACAGGGATCAAGAGACCCAGTACTTC
TRBV7-9	TRBJ2-2	TRBD2	CASSLSPGLLNTGELFF	TGTGCCAGCAGCTTAAGTCCGGGACTACTAAACACCGGGGAGCTGTTTTTT
TRBV28	TRBJ2-1	NA	CASSFSGSDEQFF	TGTGCCAGCAGTTTCTCGGGGAGCGATGAGCAGTTCTTC
TRBV19	TRBJ2-2	NA	CASSGSRTGELFF	TGTGCCAGTAGCGGGAGTCGTACCGGGGAGCTGTTTTTT
TRBV7-3	TRBJ2-5	NA	CASSPGGSGQETQYF	TGTGCCAGCAGCCCTGGGGGGTCGGGCCAAGAGACCCAGTACTTC
TRBV19	TRBJ1-4	TRBD1	CASSIRAGTAGEKLFF	TGTGCCAGTAGTATACGGGCCGGGACAGCTGGTGAAAAACTGTTTTTT
TRBV7-2	TRBJ2-7	TRBD2	CASSPEGSSGSSPQYF	TGTGCCAGCAGCCCCGAGGGCTCTAGCGGGAGTAGCCCGCAGTACTTC
TRBV5-8	TRBJ1-2	NA	CASSLGQANYGYTF	TGTGCCAGCAGCTTGGGACAGGCCAACTATGGCTACACCTTC
TRBV5-4	TRBJ2-5	NA	CASSARDRGGETQYF	TGTGCCAGCAGCGCCCGAGACAGGGGAGGGGAGACCCAGTACTTC
TRBV28	TRBJ2-7	TRBD1	CASSFIGQGSTYEQYF	TGTGCCAGCAGTTTCATTGGACAGGGGAGTACCTACGAGCAGTACTTC
TRBV7-8	TRBJ1-4	TRBD1	CASSLANRRQGSATNEKLFF	TGTGCCAGCAGCTTAGCCAACCGTCGACAGGGATCTGCAACTAATGAAAAACTGTTTTTT
TRBV5-8	TRBJ2-2	TRBD2	CASSTRLAGDPSTGELFF	TGTGCCAGCAGCACTCGACTAGCGGGAGATCCGTCCACCGGGGAGCTGTTTTTT
TRBV9	TRBJ2-1	NA	CASSVFGGGSYNEQFF	TGTGCCAGCAGCGTATTTGGGGGAGGCTCCTACAATGAGCAGTTCTTC
TRBV7-9	TRBJ2-7	NA	CASSLEDYEQYF	TGTGCCAGCAGCTTAGAGGACTACGAGCAGTACTTC
TRBV5-1	TRBJ1-6	NA	CASSLQAENSPLHF	TGCGCCAGCAGCTTGCAGGCAGAAAATTCACCCCTCCACTTT
TRBV11-2	TRBJ2-5	TRBD1	CASSPGTGQETQYF	TGTGCCAGCAGCCCCGGGACAGGTCAAGAGACCCAGTACTTC
TRBV6-6	TRBJ2-7	TRBD2	CASSSGTSGYEQYF	TGTGCCAGCAGTTCCGGGACTAGCGGCTACGAGCAGTACTTC
TRBV5-1	TRBJ2-7	TRBD2	CASSRGLDYEQYF	TGCGCCAGCAGCAGGGGACTAGACTACGAGCAGTACTTC
TRBV7-9	TRBJ1-3	TRBD1	CASRSGQGASGNTIYF	TGTGCCAGCAGGTCTGGACAGGGCGCCTCTGGAAACACCATATATTTT
TRBV5-5	TRBJ1-2	NA	CASSLALYSPGYTF	TGTGCCAGCAGCTTGGCCCTATACAGCCCTGGCTACACCTTC
TRBV7-2	TRBJ2-5	NA	CASSSPGPLQETQYF	TGTGCCAGCAGCTCGCCGGGTCCGCTACAAGAGACCCAGTACTTC
TRBV7-2	TRBJ2-1	TRBD2	CASSLAPLAGFDEQFF	TGTGCCAGCAGCTTAGCGCCTCTAGCGGGGTTCGATGAGCAGTTCTTC